Sequencing of this T cell receptor (beta chain) was carried out in a study of blood T cells in healthy people across ages (dated by TCRdb to between 2014 and 2017). With respect to the entire study: In model experiments, roughly one uniquely barcoded TCR beta cDNA molecule per two T cells was captured by template switching. The study measured age-related changes in TCR beta repertoire diversity using deep sequencing normalized with unique cDNA molecular identifiers. Four age groups were formed from the donors: young (average 16 years), middle-aged (roughly 38), aged (roughly 59) and long-lived (about 80). To avoid experimental bias, donors of different ages were distributed randomly across sequencing lanes. Using the same blood draw, the study looked at two additional independent replicas of 1 million unique cDNA reads for two donors, one aged 18 to 30 and the other aged 80 or older. The study at large found these results: Conclusive comparison of naive and antigen-experienced compartments was prevented by the profiling of bulk unsorted PBMCs. Compared with the aged group, the long-lived group had more naive CD4+ T cells, fewer expanded clones and increased TCR diversity, suggesting age selection. Observed TCR beta diversity per million T cells fell roughly linearly with age, and a significant reduction was already apparent by age about 43. Estimates of total diversity based on one million sequenced T cells were considered lower bounds and underestimates. The percentage of naive T cells measured by flow cytometry correlated strongly with observed TCR beta diversity. Because the CMV infection status of the donors was unknown, age-related changes in expanded clonotypes may potentially have been confounded.

The approximately 39 donors, aged roughly 6 to 100 years, were systemically healthy Caucasian individuals from Russia. Each donor gave roughly 9 milliliters of peripheral blood, drawn into EDTA-treated Vacutainer tubes. Ficoll-Paque density-gradient centrifugation was used to isolate PBMCs, with at least 6.5 million per sample. Trizol reagent was used to extract total RNA from PBMCs, with at least 5.5 micrograms per sample. For every donor, flow cytometry on a PBMC aliquot measured the percentage of naive CD45RAhigh/CD27high T cells. V lost 0 bases and J lost 5 bases; the stretch between them is 19 bases long. The CDR3 contains 16 residues, cysteine and phenylalanine counted. Here the CDR3 DNA is all that survives: 48 bases in frame from base 1. CDR1 is given as DFQATT and CDR2 as SNEGSKA, both from the germline V gene (reference sequence). Receptor amplification or capture employed 5' RACE. Instrument used: Illumina HiSeq 2500. A second PCR of about 6 to 11 cycles was run with a J-beta primer mix and a sample-barcoded 5' primer. A template-switch 5' adaptor carrying 12 random nucleotides introduced a unique molecular identifier onto each TCR beta cDNA molecule. At least 2.5 million CDR3-containing paired-end reads were obtained from each sample. All of the RNA was converted into first-strand cDNA using the Mint cDNA synthesis kit, with a TRBC-specific oligonucleotide serving as the primer. All cDNA was treated with uracil-DNA glycosylase and then went through a first 18-cycle PCR with the universal primers M1SS and BC2_uni_R. The authors' pipeline ran thus. For normalization, 1 million high-quality reads were randomly selected from each sample, with every read carrying a distinct molecular identifier. Instead of being binned into consensus sequences, reads that shared molecular identifiers were thrown out. MiTCR, set to a Q25 quality threshold and the strictest error-elimination algorithm, was used for CDR3 identification, clonotype clustering and error correction. A nonparametric unseen species model with Euler transformation was used to estimate a lower bound on total TCR beta diversity. The public sequencing data were trimmed at Q25 with fastp and processed into clonotypes with MiXCR by TCRdb, which kept only in-frame beta chains. Entries that share a CDR3 protein sequence are merged under the most common genes and DNA. In this record, the V and J calls reflect TCRdb's handling and not the investigators' own analysis. This sample comprises some 640,000 distinct CDR3 sequences, approximately 30% of them detected only once. The ten top clones hold roughly 14% of the sample.

In its sample, this clonotype was seen many times. It has no known antigen specificity. Base qualities are not provided; no much larger clone lies one nucleotide away. This sequence was found in a woman aged 80 or over in good health. Material for sequencing was blood. Rearrangement joined TRBV20-1 to TRBJ2-5, with a weak D call of TRBD2 (6 bases match). The nucleotide sequence is given as TGCAGTGCTAGAGATCCCACCCTGCGGGGCCGGGAGACCCAGTACTTC. The resulting protein is CSARDPTLRGRETQYF.